A selection of T cell receptor beta chains follows, all from one sample in a study of blood T cell repertoires in COVID-19. The table came from immunoSEQ multiplex PCR; TCRdb's copy has only in-frame clones and leaves some out. This table has roughly 170,000 clones, 85% to 90% appearing once. The source material was peripheral blood. Receptors originate from a woman in her seventies with COVID-19, enrolled during active disease. CDR3s include the opening cysteine and the closing phenylalanine or tryptophan. A D gene is named only where the DNA matches it firmly. Size is omitted from some rows. Given values are once, few, many or a class for expanded clones.

TRBJ2-6 | . | TRBD1 | TRBV29-1 | CSAVDRALSGANVLTF | TGCAGCGCCGTGGACAGGGCCTTATCTGGGGCCAACGTCCTGACTTTC
TRBJ2-7 | . | . | TRBV12-3/TRBV12-4 | CASSSGGYEQYF | TGTGCCAGCAGCTCCGGTGGCTACGAGCAGTACTTC
TRBJ1-6 | . | TRBD1 | TRBV18 | CASSTVTGVTSPLHF | TGTGCCAGCTCGACGGTGACAGGGGTAACTTCACCCCTCCACTTT
TRBJ2-3 | . | . | TRBV14 | CASSLQAGTDTQYF | TGTGCCAGCAGCCTACAGGCCGGCACAGATACGCAGTATTTT
TRBJ2-3 | . | TRBD2 | TRBV5-4 | CASSLKQLAGTDTQYF | TGTGCCAGCAGCCTGAAACAACTAGCGGGCACAGATACGCAGTATTTT
TRBJ1-4 | . | . | TRBV7-6 | CASSLGVGGSEKLFF | TGTGCCAGCAGCTTAGGAGTGGGGGGGAGTGAAAAACTGTTTTTT
TRBJ1-4 | . | . | TRBV14 | CASSQLGRGNNEKLFF | TGTGCCAGCAGCCAGTTAGGACGGGGAAATAATGAAAAACTGTTTTTT
TRBJ1-1 | . | . | TRBV7-3 | CASSLIGGTTEAFF | TGTGCCAGCAGCTTAATCGGGGGGACCACTGAAGCTTTCTTT
TRBJ1-3 | . | TRBD1 | TRBV6-1 | CASSVGTGGASGNTIYF | TGTGCCAGCAGTGTCGGGACAGGGGGCGCGTCCGGAAACACCATATATTTT
TRBJ1-1 | . | . | TRBV11-3 | CASSLTSGHPNTEAFF | TGTGCCAGCAGCTTAACATCGGGACACCCGAACACTGAAGCTTTCTTT
TRBJ2-1 | . | . | TRBV12-5 | CASGPGFF | TGTGCTAGTGGTCCGGGGTTCTTC
TRBJ2-2 | . | . | TRBV18 | CASSRGTVIPGELFF | TGTGCCAGCTCACGTGGGACTGTAATCCCCGGGGAGCTGTTTTTT
TRBJ1-1 | . | TRBD1 | TRBV14 | CASSQVRGRRGTEAFF | TGTGCCAGCAGCCAAGTCAGGGGGCGTCGGGGCACTGAAGCTTTCTTT
TRBJ2-6 | . | . | TRBV5-1 | CASSSYMSSGANVLTF | TGCGCCAGCAGCTCATACATGTCCTCTGGGGCCAACGTCCTGACTTTC
TRBJ1-1 | . | TRBD1 | TRBV6-2/TRBV6-3 | CASSAGGNTEAFF | TGTGCCAGCAGTGCAGGGGGCAACACTGAAGCTTTCTTT
TRBJ1-2 | . | . | TRBV11-2 | CASSLTGQGNYGYTF | TGTGCCAGCAGCCTAACCGGTCAGGGGAACTATGGCTACACCTTC
TRBJ2-5 | . | TRBD2 | TRBV28 | CASSLDSGSGKTQYF | TGTGCCAGCAGTTTGGACAGCGGGAGTGGTAAGACCCAGTACTTC
TRBJ1-1 | . | . | TRBV18 | CASSSFEGGNTEAFF | TGTGCCAGCTCCTCGTTCGAGGGCGGGAACACTGAAGCTTTCTTT
TRBJ2-7 | . | . | TRBV28 | CASSLLAYEQYF | TGTGCCAGCAGTTTATTAGCTTACGAGCAGTACTTC
TRBJ2-5 | few | . | TRBV4-1 | CASSARGQETQYF | TGCGCCAGCAGCGCAAGGGGACAAGAGACCCAGTACTTC
TRBJ1-3 | . | . | TRBV29-1 | CSVVTATRNTIYF | TGCAGCGTTGTAACAGCTACCCGGAACACCATATATTTT
TRBJ2-5 | once | . | TRBV30 | CAWSSRETQYF | TGTGCCTGGAGTTCCCGAGAGACCCAGTACTTC
TRBJ2-7 | . | . | TRBV5-5 | CASSLGLGQYEQYF | TGTGCCAGCAGCTTGGGGTTGGGGCAGTACGAGCAGTACTTC
TRBJ2-7 | . | TRBD2 | TRBV3-1/TRBV3-2 | CASSQDSPEAGVVYEQYF | TGTGCCAGCAGCCAAGATTCCCCAGAAGCGGGAGTGGTGTACGAGCAGTACTTC
TRBJ2-5 | . | TRBD1 | TRBV6-2/TRBV6-3 | CASSYSRDSPQETQYF | TGTGCCAGCAGTTACTCGAGGGACAGTCCCCAAGAGACCCAGTACTTC
TRBJ1-5 | . | TRBD1 | TRBV4-3 | CASSQDWTGGQPQHF | TGCGCCAGCAGCCAAGATTGGACAGGGGGTCAGCCCCAGCATTTT
TRBJ2-1 | once | . | TRBV7-3 | CASSLPGTPDHNEQFF | TGTGCCAGCAGCTTACCCGGGACACCGGACCACAATGAGCAGTTCTTC
TRBJ2-2 | . | TRBD1 | TRBV11-1 | CASSPRTGVGELFF | TGTGCCAGCAGCCCAAGGACAGGGGTCGGGGAGCTGTTTTTT
TRBJ2-7 | . | TRBD2 | TRBV27 | CASSLRDYSYEQYF | TGTGCCAGCAGTTTAAGGGACTACTCCTACGAGCAGTACTTC
TRBJ2-7 | few | . | TRBV6-2/TRBV6-3 | CASSLQESYEQYF | TGTGCCAGCAGTTTACAGGAGTCCTACGAGCAGTACTTC
TRBJ2-7 | . | TRBD1 | TRBV7-9 | CASSSLDRVGAISSYEQYF | TGTGCCAGCAGCAGCCTGGACAGGGTAGGGGCGATCAGCTCCTACGAGCAGTACTTC
TRBJ1-2 | medium-sized | . | TRBV27 | CASHPGGGVAWTF | TGTGCCAGCCATCCGGGAGGAGGGGTAGCTTGGACCTTC
TRBJ2-7 | . | TRBD1 | TRBV18 | CASSQTTGVGYEQYF | TGTGCCAGCTCACAAACGACAGGGGTAGGCTACGAGCAGTACTTC
TRBJ1-5 | once | . | TRBV5-6 | CASSLARGDNQPQHF | TGTGCCAGCAGCTTGGCTCGGGGGGACAATCAGCCCCAGCATTTT
TRBJ1-3 | . | TRBD1 | TRBV28 | CASSYRGQGNTIYF | TGTGCCAGCAGTTACAGGGGGCAAGGAAACACCATATATTTT
TRBJ2-1 | . | TRBD2 | TRBV6-6 | CASSYESSGEQFF | TGTGCCAGCAGTTACGAGTCTAGCGGGGAGCAGTTCTTC
TRBJ2-3 | . | TRBD2 | TRBV5-1 | CASSLVAGGPSDTQYF | TGCGCCAGCAGCTTGGTGGCGGGAGGGCCTTCTGATACGCAGTATTTT
TRBJ2-1 | . | TRBD2 | TRBV28 | CASSVASGSWNEQFF | TGTGCCAGCAGTGTCGCTAGCGGGAGTTGGAATGAGCAGTTCTTC
TRBJ2-7 | few | . | TRBV3-1/TRBV3-2 | CASSHSGGRQNSYEQYF | TGTGCCAGCAGCCACTCTGGGGGCAGGCAAAACTCCTACGAGCAGTACTTC
TRBJ2-7 | . | TRBD1 | TRBV7-7 | CASSPRDRDREQYF | TGTGCTAGCAGCCCCCGGGACAGGGATAGAGAGCAGTACTTC
TRBJ2-7 | . | . | TRBV6-6 | CASSSRDLSSYEQYF | TGTGCCAGCAGTTCCCGGGACTTGAGCTCCTACGAGCAGTACTTC
TRBJ2-1 | . | . | TRBV11-1 | CASSLPLGGEQFF | TGTGCCAGCAGCTTACCGCTAGGCGGTGAGCAGTTCTTC
TRBJ1-5 | . | TRBD1 | TRBV7-2 | CASSLTTGGQPQHF | TGTGCCAGCAGCCTTACGACAGGGGGTCAGCCCCAGCATTTT
TRBJ1-2 | . | . | TRBV27 | CASSLFPNYGYTF | TGTGCCAGCAGTTTATTTCCGAACTATGGCTACACCTTC
TRBJ1-2 | . | TRBD1 | TRBV28 | CASSFYRGRNGYTF | TGTGCCAGCAGTTTTTACAGGGGGAGGAATGGCTACACCTTC
TRBJ1-4 | . | . | TRBV29-1 | CSVGHSLEKLFF | TGCAGCGTGGGACACTCCCTAGAAAAACTGTTTTTT
TRBJ1-2 | . | TRBD1 | TRBV5-1 | CASSLVGDSRTGYTF | TGCGCCAGCAGCTTGGTAGGGGACAGTAGGACCGGCTACACCTTC
TRBJ1-2 | once | TRBD1 | TRBV6-4 | CASSENQGAGGYTF | TGTGCCAGCAGTGAGAATCAGGGGGCGGGCGGCTACACCTTC
TRBJ1-2 | . | . | TRBV6-5 | CASRTTSYGYTF | TGTGCCAGCAGAACCACAAGTTATGGCTACACCTTC
TRBJ2-7 | . | TRBD2 | TRBV4-1 | CASSQVVGLAGGEQYF | TGCGCCAGCAGCCAAGTGGTAGGACTAGCGGGAGGCGAGCAGTACTTC
TRBJ1-4 | once | TRBD1 | TRBV5-4 | CASSLTSGQGYEKLFF | TGTGCCAGCAGCTTAACTTCGGGACAGGGGTATGAAAAACTGTTTTTT
TRBJ1-1 | . | . | TRBV5-1 | CASGRTGTEAFF | TGCGCCAGCGGGCGAACTGGAACTGAAGCTTTCTTT
TRBJ2-2 | . | . | TRBV15 | CATSSVSNTGELFF | TGTGCCACCAGCAGCGTATCGAACACCGGGGAGCTGTTTTTT